These 20 T cell receptor beta chains originate from one sample sequenced in a study of low-dose radiotherapy and immunotherapy resistance in tumors. Gene-specific TRAV and TRBV primers were used for first-strand cDNA, covering alpha and beta chains. TCR amplification involved about 18 PCR cycles with a constant-region primer and V-primer adapter. MiXCR, run by TCRdb on the reads, gives a single entry per CDR3 protein. This sample has about 17,000 distinct CDR3 sequences, with 70% found just once. These receptors were obtained from a human donor with advanced metastatic prostate, ovarian, gallbladder or colorectal cancer (not recorded which). This table probably holds off-target reads from a library built for another chain.

DNA of the CDR3: TGCAGCGTTGCTTGGGTGTCCTACGAGCAGTACTTC. Its protein product is CSVAWVSYEQYF. The chain is built from TRBV29-1 and TRBJ2-7, with no clear D. The germline V gene has CDR1 SQVTM and CDR2 ANQGSEA. The CDR3 runs 12 residues. Trimming stripped 4 bases from V and 1 base from J, with 8 bases between.

V gene TRBV6-2 or TRBV6-3 combines with J gene TRBJ2-1; 8 nucleotides align to TRBD1. Germline CDR1 MNHEY, CDR2 SVGEGT. CDR3 length: 12 amino acids. Losses at the gene ends were 6 bases for V and 15 bases for J; bases not matched to a gene: 10. CDR3 region: CASRFTDRVPFF. CDR3 coding DNA: TGTGCCAGCAGGTTCACGGACAGGGTCCCGTTCTTC.

This chain uses TRBV28 with TRBJ2-3; 11 bases map to TRBD2. J gave up 0 bases and V 3 bases, and 2 bases lay outside the gene matches. The V gene's germline CDR1 is MDHEN and CDR2 SYDVKM. The CDR3 sequence is 16 residues long. Here the CDR3 reads CASSLTSGTSTDTQYF. The CDR3 DNA reads TGTGCCAGCAGTTTGACTAGCGGGACTAGCACAGATACGCAGTATTTT.

This clonotype has only a few counts. This chain uses TRBV15 with TRBJ2-3; D is undetermined. Trimming shortened V by 3 bases and J by 0 bases, and 25 bases separated the two germline ends. The CDR3 spans 20 residues. Germline CDR1 reads LNHNV; CDR2 reads YYDKDF (reference sequence). Here the CDR3 reads CATSRQASEKLFSSTDTQYF. The CDR3 nucleotides are TGTGCCACCAGCAGGCAGGCAAGCGAGAAACTCTTTAGTAGCACAGATACGCAGTATTTT.

This clonotype has a handful of counts. This chain joins TRBV28 and TRBJ2-7; D remains ambiguous. In germline, CDR1 is MDHEN, CDR2 SYDVKM. The CDR3 has 13 amino acids. Trimming cost V 6 bases and J 3 bases, with 12 bases left between them. CDR3 in amino acids: CASSPWTNYEQYF. DNA for the CDR3: TGTGCCAGCAGCCCCTGGACCAACTACGAGCAGTACTTC.

The chain joins TRBV3-1 to TRBJ2-1; the match to TRBD2 covers 10 bases. CDR3 length: 19 residues. J gave up 4 bases and V 0 bases, and 12 bases lay outside the gene matches. CDR1 is LGHDT, CDR2 YNNKEL, per germline (reference sequence). CDR3 DNA sequence: TGTGCCAGCAGCCAAGATTTCCCGGCTAGCGGGAGACAGTACAATGAGCAGTTCTTC. Protein: CASSQDFPASGRQYNEQFF.

J is TRBJ1-5 and V is TRBV6-5; TRBD1 aligns across 8 bases. This CDR3 has 15 residues. Per the germline V gene, CDR1 is MNHEY and CDR2 is SVGAGI. V lost 6 bases, J lost 7 bases, and 11 bases stayed unmatched. CDR3 loop: CASSLTGERGQPQHF. DNA for the CDR3: TGTGCCAGCAGCCTGACAGGGGAAAGGGGGCAGCCCCAGCATTTT.

The rearrangement joins TRBV4-1 to TRBJ1-6; no definite D call. CDR3 length equals 12 residues. V was pared by 5 bases and J by 9 bases, with 8 bases between. Germline CDR1 MGHRA, CDR2 YSYEKL. CDR3 coding DNA: TGCGCCAGCAGCTTCGACGTTTCACCCCTCCACTTT. Translating gives CASSFDVSPLHF.

V is TRBV19 and J is TRBJ2-1; the match to TRBD2 covers 8 bases. Trimming took 1 base from V and 4 from J; bases not matched to a gene: 3. There are 15 residues in the CDR3. CDR1 is LNHDA and CDR2 is SQIVND in the germline V gene (reference sequence). In DNA, the CDR3 is TGTGCCAGTAGTATAGTGGCTAGCGGGTACAATGAGCAGTTCTTC. Translation: CASSIVASGYNEQFF.

There are a few counts of this clonotype. J is TRBJ1-1 and V is TRBV9; D may be TRBD1 (5 bases). Germline V gives CDR1 SGDLS, CDR2 YYNGEE. The CDR3 covers 16 residues. The V and J ends lost 0 bases and 4 bases respectively, with 16 bases between them. The CDR3 DNA is TGTGCCAGCAGCGTAGCTGGTCTCGGGGGTGGCACTGAAGCTTTCTTT. Amino acids: CASSVAGLGGGTEAFF. Full variable domain (missing parts from reference TRBV9 and TRBJ1-1): DSGVTQTPKHLITATGQRVTLRCSPRSGDLSVYWYQQSLDQGLQFLIQYYNGEERAKGNILERFSAQQFPDLHSELNLSSLELGDSALYFCASSVAGLGGGTEAFFGQGTRLTVV.

V usage is TRBV5-8 and J usage is TRBJ2-1; D gene uncertain. The germline gives CDR1 SGHTS, CDR2 YDEGEE. Between the trimmed V and J ends, which lost 2 bases and 7 bases, there was a span of 7 bases. The CDR3 totals 12 residues. The CDR3 sequence is CASSFEWNEQFF. The DNA for the CDR3 is TGTGCCAGCAGCTTCGAGTGGAATGAGCAGTTCTTC.

The rearrangement joins TRBV14 to TRBJ2-7; D is undetermined. The germline CDR1 and CDR2 sequences are SGHDN and FVKESK. Trimming removed 0 bases at V and 6 bases at J, with 9 bases between. The CDR3 has 13 amino acids. CDR3 nucleotide sequence: TGTGCCAGCAGCCAAGATCCCGCACCCGAGCAGTACTTC. Its protein product is CASSQDPAPEQYF.

The genes are TRBV2 and TRBJ2-3; the D gene could be TRBD1 or TRBD2 (5 bases each). This CDR3 is 16 amino acids long. Trimming removed 5 bases from V and 1 base from J, with 16 bases in between. The germline V gene has CDR1 SNHLY and CDR2 FYNNEI. The CDR3 DNA reads as TGTGCCAGCAGTTCCGGGACGTGGGAACGCACAGATACGCAGTATTTT. Translated, it gives CASSSGTWERTDTQYF.

The rearrangement uses TRBV5-1 and TRBJ2-3, with no clear D. Germline V gene data show CDR1 as SGHRS and CDR2 as YFSETQ. The CDR3 is made up of 15 amino acids. The ends were cut back, 0 bases at V and 2 bases at J, with 10 bases in the middle. CDR3 sequence reads: CASSLGNWDTDTQYF. CDR3 in DNA: TGCGCCAGCAGCTTGGGGAACTGGGACACAGATACGCAGTATTTT.

There are a few counts of this clonotype. The chain has TRBV6-1 and TRBJ2-1; D remains ambiguous. This CDR3 contains 12 residues. Trimming left V 0 bases short and J 4 bases short, with 1 base between. The germline V gene has CDR1 MNHNS and CDR2 SASEGT. CDR3 sequence: CASSEAYNEQFF. CDR3 sequence (DNA): TGTGCCAGCAGTGAAGCGTACAATGAGCAGTTCTTC.

This clonotype was seen once. The V gene is TRBV20-1, the J gene TRBJ2-5, with TRBD2 matching 15 bases. The germline V gene has CDR1 DFQATT and CDR2 SNEGSKA (reference sequence). CDR3 size: 21 residues. The J segment lost 2 bases and the V segment lost 0 bases, leaving 16 bases of the junction unmatched. The CDR3 DNA is TGCAGTGCTAGAGACACCGGGACTAGCGGGAGGACAGGAGCTGGACAAGAGACCCAGTACTTC. This gives the protein CSARDTGTSGRTGAGQETQYF.

V gene TRBV12-3 or TRBV12-4 combines with J gene TRBJ2-1, with unresolved D. This CDR3 has 14 residues. The ends were cut back, 3 bases at V and 4 bases at J, with 10 bases in the middle. CDR3 region: CASSFTRLYNEQFF. The CDR3 DNA reads as TGTGCCAGCAGTTTTACTCGCTTGTACAATGAGCAGTTCTTC.

The V call is TRBV19, the J call TRBJ2-7; possibly TRBD1 or TRBD2 for D (5 bases each). V lost 5 bases and J 3 bases, leaving 14 bases between the germline ends. Germline CDR1 LNHDA, CDR2 SQIVND (reference sequence). The CDR3 covers 14 residues. The DNA for the CDR3 is TGTGCCAGTAGTCTAACGGGAAGGGGCTACGAGCAGTACTTC. Translating gives CASSLTGRGYEQYF. Supplemented by reference TRBV19 and TRBJ2-7, the full variable domain reads DGGITQSPKYLFRKEGQNVTLSCEQNLNHDAMYWYRQDPGQGLRLIYYSQIVNDFQKGDIAEGYSVSREKKESFPLTVTSAQKNPTAFYLCASSLTGRGYEQYFGPGTRLTVT.

V usage is TRBV10-3 and J usage is TRBJ1-2; weak D call: TRBD1 (6 bases). V was pared by 0 bases and J by 0 bases, with 11 bases between. This CDR3 has 16 amino acids. CDR1 and CDR2 from the germline V gene are ENHRY and SYGVKD. The CDR3, as DNA: TGTGCCATCAGTGAGTCCGGGGGGCCCGCTAACTATGGCTACACCTTC. Translation: CAISESGGPANYGYTF.

V gene TRBV11-2 combines with J gene TRBJ1-2, with 10 bases aligning to TRBD1. With 5 bases clipped from V and 2 bases from J, the junction kept 5 bases outside the gene matches. CDR3 length: 15 amino acids. Germline CDR1 SGHAT, CDR2 FQNNGV. The CDR3 sequence is CASSRTDRGNYGYTF. In DNA, the CDR3 is TGTGCCAGCAGCCGAACGGACAGGGGGAACTATGGCTACACCTTC. The full variable domain, in which reference TRBV11-2 and TRBJ1-2 provide the parts outside the CDR3, is EAGVAQSPRYKIIEKRQSVAFWCNPISGHATLYWYQQILGQGPKLLIQFQNNGVVDDSQLPKDRFSAERLKGVDSTLKIQPAKLEDSAVYLCASSRTDRGNYGYTFGSGTRLTVV.